This TCR beta chain was sequenced in a study of shared clonotypes between healthy human individuals. The CDR3 spans 15 residues. Trimming shortened V by 5 bases and J by 0 bases, and 13 bases separated the two germline ends. In germline, CDR1 is MDHEN, CDR2 SYDVKM. Repertoires were generated with immunoSEQ multiplex PCR, while TCRdb's copy carries only in-frame clones and drops some. Altogether 450,000 to 500,000 clones are present, about 85% being singletons, with the ten largest covering 10% to 15%. The sequenced sample consisted of PBMCs. This chain links TRBV28 with TRBJ1-1; D might be TRBD1 (6 bases). This TCR derives from a woman aged 40 to 49 in good health. Some clones in this sample may be carry-over from other donors' samples. Here the CDR3 DNA reads TGTGCCAGCAGTCCCAGGGGAAAGGTGAACACTGAAGCTTTCTTT. Translated: CASSPRGKVNTEAFF. Together with reference TRBV28 and TRBJ1-1, the CDR3 gives the full variable domain: DVKVTQSSRYLVKRTGEKVFLECVQDMDHENMFWYRQDPGLGLRLIYFSYDVKMKEKGDIPEGYSVSREKKERFSLILESASTNQTSMYLCASSPRGKVNTEAFFGQGTRLTVV.